Following are 3 T cell receptor beta chains from one sample sequenced in a study of blood T cell repertoires in COVID-19. Clones were read by immunoSEQ multiplex PCR, and TCRdb kept only the in-frame ones, dropping some. Among fewer than 300,000 clones listed, about 87% were seen once. Input material: peripheral blood. The receptors were sampled from a woman in her thirties or forties who had recovered from COVID-19.

The genes are TRBV9 and TRBJ1-1; D gene unclear. The CDR3 runs to 14 residues. V was clipped by 0 bases and J by 0 bases, with 6 bases between them. Per germline, CDR1 SGDLS and CDR2 YYNGEE. The DNA for the CDR3 is TGTGCCAGCAGCGTAGAACAAGTGAACACTGAAGCTTTCTTT. It encodes CASSVEQVNTEAFF.

The chain is built from TRBV6-5 and TRBJ2-3, with a weak D call TRBD2 (7 bases). Trimming cost V 2 bases and J 0 bases, with 12 bases left between them. Germline CDR1 reads MNHEY; CDR2 reads SVGAGI. This CDR3 is 16 amino acids long. The CDR3 reads CASSYGAGASTDTQYF. The CDR3 bases are TGTGCCAGCAGTTACGGGGCGGGGGCAAGCACAGATACGCAGTATTTT.

The V call is TRBV11-3, the J call TRBJ2-3; no clear D gene. From germline, CDR1 is SGHNT and CDR2 YENEEA. V lost 4 bases and J lost 7, with 12 bases in between. This CDR3 comprises 13 residues. The CDR3 region is CASSSGSLNTQYF. CDR3 DNA: TGTGCCAGCAGCTCGGGTTCTTTGAATACGCAGTATTTT.